Sequencing of this TCR beta chain was carried out in a study of prognosis after radiotherapy for stage I lung cancer. Turning to the study itself: In the span from 2018 to early 2019, stage I non-small cell lung cancer patients were enrolled.

The study amplified the TCR beta CDR3 region from genomic DNA. This amplification was carried out by two rounds of multiplex PCR. Amplification in first-round PCR relied on primers specific to each TRBV and TRBJ gene. One entry per CDR3 protein results from TCRdb running MiXCR on the multiplex PCR reads. The sample shows fewer than 50,000 distinct CDR3 sequences, roughly 24% of them seen only once. This CDR3 is built from 20 residues. J gave up 1 base and V 3 bases, and 16 bases lay outside the gene matches. CDR1 and CDR2 (germline): KGHDR, SFDVKD. This chain joins TRBV24-1 and TRBJ2-2; TRBD2 matches 7 bases. The clonotype comes from a donor aged 50 or older with non-small cell lung cancer. Sequenced material: PBMCs, taken before or after stereotactic body radiation therapy (not recorded which). The chain's CDR3 is CATSDTHASWGGMNTGELFF. CDR3 coding DNA: TGTGCCACCAGTGATACACACGCTAGCTGGGGGGGGATGAACACCGGGGAGCTGTTTTTT.